Sequencing of this T cell receptor beta chain was carried out in a study of tumor T cells in aggressive B-cell lymphoma. The CDR3 has 17 residues. In germline, CDR1 is SGDLS, CDR2 YYNGEE. The V gene lost 1 base and the J gene lost 5 bases, with 18 bases spanning the gap. Some clones are missing from TCRdb's copy, which holds only in-frame ones; the method was immunoSEQ multiplex PCR. The sample yields about 11,000 clones, about 89% seen once. This sequence originates from an adult with diffuse large B cell lymphoma. The chain couples TRBV9 to TRBJ2-2, with D tentatively TRBD2 (6 bases). Sequenced sample: tumor tissue. This CDR3 reads CASSVLKDGSRTGELFF. The CDR3 DNA follows: TGTGCCAGCAGCGTATTGAAGGACGGGAGTAGAACCGGGGAGCTGTTTTTT.